These 30 T cell receptor beta chains originate from one sample sequenced in a study of PD-1 blockade in classical Hodgkin lymphoma. Assay used: immunoSEQ multiplex PCR; TCRdb lists only in-frame clones, some missing. There are over 80,000 clones in the sample; around four fifths occur only once, and 8% to 9.5% lies in the top ten. Time point noted: cycle 4 day 1 (C4D1), after five to seven weeks of nivolumab. All trial patients relapsed after autologous stem cell transplantation. Sequencing used peripheral blood mononuclear cells (PBMCs), obtained before the fourth cycle of nivolumab. Receptors were obtained from a human donor with classical Hodgkin lymphoma.

This sequence joins TRBV6-5 and TRBJ2-7; D unclear. V was pared by 5 bases and J by 3 bases, with 17 bases between. Germline CDR1 is MNHEY and CDR2 is SVGAGI. The CDR3 runs 15 residues. Written as DNA, the CDR3 is TGTGCCAGCAGTAATAAGAGACCGTCAGACTACGAGCAGTACTTC. The encoded protein is CASSNKRPSDYEQYF.

The sample holds a few counts of this clone. This chain uses TRBV7-3 with TRBJ1-1, with a tentative D call TRBD1 (5 bases). The CDR3 runs to 15 residues. Trimming took off 5 bases at V and 0 bases at J, with 13 bases between the two ends. The germline CDR1 and CDR2 sequences are SGHTA and FQGTGA. CDR3 residues: CASSPDSNMNTEAFF. DNA for the CDR3: TGTGCCAGCAGCCCCGACAGTAACATGAACACTGAAGCTTTCTTT.

This clone was seen only once. In nucleotides, the CDR3 is TGTGCCAGCAGCTTGAAAGGGTATGAGCAGTTCTTC. Translating it yields CASSLKGYEQFF. This chain connects TRBV5-6 to TRBJ2-1, with D unresolved. V was trimmed by 1 base and J by 8 bases, leaving 7 bases between them. The CDR3 spans 12 residues. Germline lookup yields CDR1 SGHDT and CDR2 YYEEEE.

CDR3 in amino acids: CASSSEQGAGRSEAFF. In DNA form, the CDR3 reads TGTGCCAGCAGCTCGGAACAGGGGGCTGGAAGGTCTGAAGCTTTCTTT. The V gene is TRBV7-3, the J gene TRBJ1-1, with TRBD1 matching over 9 bases. The CDR3 sequence is 16 residues long. The germline gives CDR1 SGHTA, CDR2 FQGTGA. J lost 6 bases, V lost 4 bases, and 12 bases had no gene match.

V usage is TRBV5-1 and J usage is TRBJ2-5; D gene ambiguous. This CDR3 region has 14 residues. The V gene lost 2 bases and the J gene lost 4 bases, with 12 bases spanning the gap. From germline, CDR1 is SGHRS and CDR2 YFSETQ. CDR3 in amino acids: CASSFDTGLETQYF. The CDR3 coding sequence is TGCGCCAGCAGCTTCGACACCGGCCTAGAGACCCAGTACTTC.

V gene TRBV28 combines with J gene TRBJ1-2, with D possibly being TRBD1 (6 bases). Trimming took off 0 bases at V and 0 bases at J, with 11 bases between the two ends. In germline, CDR1 is MDHEN, CDR2 SYDVKM. The CDR3 has 16 residues. The CDR3 DNA is TGTGCCAGCAGTTTATGGGGGACACCTGCTAACTATGGCTACACCTTC. Amino acid sequence: CASSLWGTPANYGYTF.

The V gene is TRBV11-2, the J gene TRBJ1-1; no reliable D call. This CDR3 region has 15 residues. The V end lost 2 bases, the J end lost 0 bases, and 10 bases lay between the germline ends. Germline values: CDR1 SGHAT, CDR2 FQNNGV. The CDR3 coding sequence is TGTGCCAGCAGCTTATCCGGGTCCATGAACACTGAAGCTTTCTTT. Protein: CASSLSGSMNTEAFF.

The chain carries TRBV2 and TRBJ1-5; D possibly corresponds to TRBD1 (5 bases). CDR3 size: 13 residues. Germline assignment: CDR1 SNHLY and CDR2 FYNNEI. Trimming pared 8 bases from V and 0 bases from J, leaving 8 bases between. The CDR3 loop is CASGGDSNQPQHF. The CDR3 coding sequence is TGTGCCAGCGGAGGGGATAGCAATCAGCCCCAGCATTTT.

The V call is TRBV29-1, the J call TRBJ1-5; a weak D match, TRBD1 (5 bases). The CDR3 is 13 amino acids. Germline-derived CDR1 and CDR2 are SQVTM and ANQGSEA. Trimming took off 4 bases at V and 8 bases at J, with 15 bases between the two ends. For the CDR3, the DNA is TGCAGCGTTGCCGCGACAGCGATGGAGCCCCAGCATTTT. It specifies CSVAATAMEPQHF.

V and J are TRBV5-1 and TRBJ1-1; 8 bases are a match to TRBD1. This CDR3 is 21 amino acids long. The germline CDR1 and CDR2 sequences are SGHRS and YFSETQ. With 4 bases clipped from V and 1 base from J, the junction kept 24 bases outside the gene matches. The CDR3 spells CASSLQHFQAGGHLANTEAFF. For the CDR3, the DNA is TGCGCCAGCAGCCTGCAGCACTTCCAGGCAGGGGGCCATTTGGCGAACACTGAAGCTTTCTTT. Based on the CDR3 plus reference TRBV5-1 and TRBJ1-1, the full variable domain is KAGVTQTPRYLIKTRGQQVTLSCSPISGHRSVSWYQQTPGQGLQFLFEYFSETQRNKGNFPGRFSGRQFSNSRSEMNVSTLELGDSALYLCASSLQHFQAGGHLANTEAFFGQGTRLTVV.

The J gene is TRBJ1-6, the V gene TRBV6-5, with D possibly being TRBD1 (6 bases). Trimming stripped 5 bases from V and 13 bases from J, with 18 bases between. CDR1 MNHEY and CDR2 SVGAGI come from the germline V gene. This CDR3 is 14 amino acids long. The CDR3 sequence is CASSLQGPVFPLHF. The CDR3 DNA follows: TGTGCCAGCAGTCTACAGGGTCCTGTCTTCCCCCTCCACTTT.

V and J are TRBV5-1 and TRBJ1-3; 10 bases line up with TRBD1. The J segment lost 4 bases and the V segment lost 4 bases, leaving 5 bases of the junction unmatched. This CDR3 region has 15 residues. Germline values: CDR1 SGHRS, CDR2 YFSETQ. The DNA of the CDR3 is TGCGCCAGCAGCAGGGGACAGGGGCCCGGAAACACCATATATTTT. Translation: CASSRGQGPGNTIYF.

This chain links TRBV5-1 with TRBJ2-3, with TRBD1 matching 7 bases. The germline V gene encodes CDR1 SGHRS and CDR2 YFSETQ. The CDR3 is made up of 15 amino acids. Germline trimming cut 8 bases from V and 2 bases from J; bases unmatched to any gene: 11. The CDR3 bases are TGCGCCAGTCTCTTCCGGGACAGACTCACAGATACGCAGTATTTT. It codes for CASLFRDRLTDTQYF.

The V call is TRBV5-1, the J call TRBJ1-1; D not certain. The V and J ends lost 0 bases and 6 bases respectively, with 18 bases between them. Germline CDR1 reads SGHRS; CDR2 reads YFSETQ. This CDR3 has 16 residues. In nucleotides, the CDR3 is TGCGCCAGCAGCTTGGTTGGGAGGGTAATTGGGGCTGAAGCTTTCTTT. It translates to CASSLVGRVIGAEAFF.

The V and J genes are TRBV10-3 and TRBJ2-7; 10 positions agree with TRBD1. Germline CDR1 ENHRY, CDR2 SYGVKD. CDR3 length: 15 amino acids. Trimming took 4 bases from V and 2 from J; bases not matched to a gene: 5. The CDR3 is CAISGSGQGAYEQYF. CDR3 DNA sequence: TGTGCCATCAGTGGATCAGGACAGGGGGCCTACGAGCAGTACTTC.

The chain has TRBV5-4 and TRBJ2-5; possible D gene TRBD1, 5 bases. Trimming removed 0 bases at V and 5 bases at J, with 14 bases between. The CDR3 contains 15 residues. CDR1 SGHNT and CDR2 YYREEE come from the germline V gene (reference sequence). The CDR3, as DNA: TGTGCCAGCAGCTTGGAAGGGGCCAGGGCCGAGACCCAGTACTTC. Translating it yields CASSLEGARAETQYF.

This sequence joins TRBV7-2 and TRBJ1-4; D is ambiguous. CDR3 size: 12 residues. V gave up 5 bases and J gave up 14 bases, with 15 bases separating them. Germline loops: CDR1 SGHTA, CDR2 FQGNSA. The CDR3 protein is CASSELAGRLFF. The CDR3 coding sequence is TGTGCCAGCAGCGAATTAGCGGGGAGGCTGTTTTTT.

The chain joins TRBV5-4 to TRBJ1-2; D gene ambiguous. Germline V gene lookup returns CDR1 SGHNT and CDR2 YYREEE (reference sequence). The V gene lost 2 bases and the J gene lost 3 bases, with 11 bases spanning the gap. The CDR3 spans 14 residues. CDR3: CASSFAEAYYGYTF. The CDR3 region has the DNA TGTGCCAGCAGCTTTGCGGAGGCTTACTATGGCTACACCTTC.

V and J are TRBV28 and TRBJ2-1; 8 bases line up with TRBD2. The CDR3 length is 15 residues. Trimming took 7 bases from V and 2 from J; bases not matched to a gene: 7. Germline CDR1 reads MDHEN; CDR2 reads SYDVKM. CDR3 nucleotide sequence: TGTGCCAGCATCAAAGCGGGAGTCACCTACAATGAGCAGTTCTTC. Translation: CASIKAGVTYNEQFF.

This clone was seen just once. This chain joins TRBV7-9 and TRBJ1-1, with D tentatively TRBD1 (6 bases). The CDR3 spans 15 residues. CDR1 and CDR2 from the germline V gene are SEHNR and FQNEAQ (reference sequence). V was cut by 5 bases and J by 4 bases, with 17 bases left in between. The DNA for the CDR3 is TGTGCCAGCAGCCTGGGACAAAGATTAGGCACTGAAGCTTTCTTT. Amino acids: CASSLGQRLGTEAFF.

The chain links TRBV12-2 to TRBJ1-1; whether TRBD1, the table's D call, matches the DNA was not checked. TRBV12-2 is a known pseudogene. This CDR3 spans 13 amino acids. CDR3 DNA: TGTGCAAGTCGCTTAGCGCCACAGACTGAAGCTTTCTTT. Translated: CASRLAPQTEAFF.

About this clone: One end of the junction does not line up with germline, which may come from a read error. V is TRBV28 and J is TRBJ2-7, with 10 positions matching TRBD1. Germline CDR1 is MDHEN and CDR2 is SYDVKM. The CDR3 has 15 amino acids. The chain's CDR3 is CASTLPGQGTYEQYF. CDR3 DNA: TGTGCCAGCACTTTACCGGGACAGGGGACCTACGAGCAGTACTTC.

This clone has a single count. This chain joins TRBV10-3 and TRBJ1-1, with D perhaps TRBD1 (5 bases). Germline-derived CDR1 and CDR2 are ENHRY and SYGVKD. CDR3 length: 12 residues. Trimming took 4 bases from V and 4 from J, leaving 7 bases between them. The CDR3 nucleotides are TGTGCCATCAGTGTTGGGGGCACTGAAGCTTTCTTT. Amino acid sequence: CAISVGGTEAFF.

V usage is TRBV5-5 and J usage is TRBJ2-5; perhaps TRBD2 as D (6 bases). Germline lookup yields CDR1 SGHKS and CDR2 YYEKEE (reference sequence). The ends were cut back, 4 bases at V and 1 base at J, with 8 bases in the middle. This CDR3 comprises 13 residues. The CDR3, as DNA: TGTGCCAGCAGCGGCGGGGTCCAAGAGACCCAGTACTTC. Its translation is CASSGGVQETQYF.

The chain joins TRBV5-1 to TRBJ2-2; no reliable D call. CDR3 length equals 12 residues. The V and J ends lost 2 bases and 2 bases respectively, with 1 base between them. CDR1 SGHRS and CDR2 YFSETQ come from the germline V gene. The CDR3 bases are TGCGCCAGCAGCTTTAACACCGGGGAGCTGTTTTTT. Amino acid sequence: CASSFNTGELFF.

The J gene is TRBJ2-5, the V gene TRBV7-2; 9 positions agree with TRBD2. Germline V lookup: CDR1 SGHTA, CDR2 FQGNSA. V was pared by 5 bases and J by 2 bases, with 9 bases of the junction left unmatched. This CDR3 contains 16 residues. The CDR3 loop reads CASSARLAERQETQYF. CDR3 bases: TGTGCCAGCAGCGCAAGACTAGCGGAACGACAAGAGACCCAGTACTTC.

The V call is TRBV10-3, the J call TRBJ2-5; no clear D gene. The CDR3 consists of 13 residues. The germline CDR1 and CDR2 sequences are ENHRY and SYGVKD. V was clipped by 7 bases and J by 2 bases, with 11 bases between them. In DNA, the CDR3 is TGTGCCATCAAAGAGAGAGGACAAGAGACCCAGTACTTC. This gives the protein CAIKERGQETQYF.

The chain is built from TRBV28 and TRBJ1-2; D remains ambiguous. The CDR3 is 13 amino acids. V dropped 6 bases and J dropped 4 bases, with 12 bases sitting between them. CDR1 and CDR2 (germline): MDHEN, SYDVKM. The CDR3 DNA is TGTGCCAGCAGAATAACAATGAGCTATGGCTACACCTTC. Its translation is CASRITMSYGYTF.

V gene TRBV9 combines with J gene TRBJ1-1; no definite D call. The germline gives CDR1 SGDLS, CDR2 YYNGEE. Between the trimmed V and J ends, which lost 4 bases and 5 bases, there was a span of 21 bases. The CDR3 totals 16 residues. The CDR3 sequence is CASSPAEPRPGTEAFF. CDR3 DNA: TGTGCCAGCAGCCCGGCGGAACCCCGGCCGGGGACTGAAGCTTTCTTT.

The chain carries TRBV28 and TRBJ2-7; 9 bases match TRBD2. Germline V gene sequence: CDR1 MDHEN, CDR2 SYDVKM. Trimming removed 7 bases from V and 4 bases from J; junction bases left unmatched: 5. The CDR3 runs to 13 residues. The DNA for the CDR3 is TGTGCCAGCACCGCGGGGGGGAGGTACGAGCAGTACTTC. Its protein product is CASTAGGRYEQYF.